Each of the 21 T cell receptor beta chains below was sequenced from the same sample in a study of blood T cell repertoires in COVID-19. Here immunoSEQ multiplex PCR was the method, and the copy in TCRdb shows in-frame clones only, minus some. The sample carries roughly 90,000 clones, about 85% recorded once. Sequencing used peripheral blood. The receptors were gathered from a human donor in a cohort sampled during active COVID-19.

The chain is built from TRBV27 and TRBJ2-2; D unresolved. CDR3 length: 16 amino acids. Germline V CDR1 and CDR2: MNHEY, SMNVEV (reference sequence). The V end was cut by 3 bases, the J end by 0 bases, with 11 bases between. In DNA, the CDR3 is TGTGCCAGCAGTTTTTCGGGTTATCCGAACACCGGGGAGCTGTTTTTT. It is translated as CASSFSGYPNTGELFF.

This clone occurred a few times. The chain employs TRBV27 and TRBJ1-6, with D perhaps TRBD1 (5 bases). Trimming pared 0 bases from V and 8 bases from J, leaving 8 bases between. Germline assignment: CDR1 MNHEY and CDR2 SMNVEV (reference sequence). The CDR3 consists of 14 residues. This CDR3 reads CASSLSAGHSPLHF. The CDR3 region has the DNA TGTGCCAGCAGTTTATCGGCAGGGCATTCACCCCTCCACTTT.

The genes are TRBV28 and TRBJ2-7; 8 bases are shared with TRBD1. V gave up 2 bases and J gave up 4 bases; unmatched junction bases: 7. Looked up from germline, CDR1 is MDHEN and CDR2 is SYDVKM. The CDR3 covers 15 residues. The DNA of the CDR3 is TGTGCCAGCAGTTTAGCGGGGACAGGTAGTTACGAGCAGTACTTC. Amino acid sequence: CASSLAGTGSYEQYF.

The chain employs TRBV11-2 and TRBJ2-3; 8 nucleotides line up with TRBD1. Germline CDR1 is SGHAT and CDR2 is FQNNGV. The ends lost 4 bases at V and 5 bases at J; junction bases unmatched: 5. The CDR3 runs to 14 residues. CDR3 bases: TGTGCCAGCAGCTCGACAGGGGTACAAGATACGCAGTATTTT. Amino acid sequence: CASSSTGVQDTQYF.

The chain has TRBV2 and TRBJ2-2, with D possibly TRBD1 on 6 matching bases. Germline CDR1 SNHLY, CDR2 FYNNEI. The CDR3 has 15 amino acids. V lost 4 bases to trimming and J lost 4 bases, with 13 bases between them. As DNA, the CDR3 is TGTGCCAGCAGTGGGCGACAGGTGGCCACCGGGGAGCTGTTTTTT. Amino acid sequence: CASSGRQVATGELFF.

This clone was seen only a few times. The rearrangement links TRBV4-3 to TRBJ1-3; D remains ambiguous. The V gene's germline CDR1 is LGHNA and CDR2 YSLEER. Trimming shortened V by 1 base and J by 0 bases, and 10 bases separated the two germline ends. CDR3 size: 16 residues. CDR3 DNA sequence: TGCGCCAGCAGCCAAGCTCCAGTGATCTCTGGAAACACCATATATTTT. It specifies CASSQAPVISGNTIYF.

This chain connects TRBV6-5 to TRBJ2-5; the match to TRBD2 covers 8 bases. CDR1 is MNHEY, CDR2 SVGAGI, per germline. With V trimmed by 7 bases and J by 1 base, 5 bases remained unmatched. The CDR3 is 14 residues long. This CDR3 reads CASTPTSVQETQYF. CDR3 nucleotide sequence: TGTGCCAGCACCCCGACTAGCGTCCAAGAGACCCAGTACTTC.

The rearrangement joins TRBV6-5 to TRBJ2-7; 9 positions match TRBD2. The germline CDR1 and CDR2 sequences are MNHEY and SVGAGI. V shed 2 bases, J shed 6 bases, and the junction held 8 bases outside the gene matches. The CDR3 loop spans 15 amino acids. CDR3 residues: CASSYGLAGKGEQYF. The CDR3 bases are TGTGCCAGCAGTTACGGTCTAGCGGGAAAAGGCGAGCAGTACTTC.

V and J are TRBV15 and TRBJ1-4; D is undetermined. The CDR3 is 14 amino acids. Germline lookup yields CDR1 LNHNV and CDR2 YYDKDF (reference sequence). The V end lost 1 base, the J end lost 7 bases, and 10 bases lay between the germline ends. The CDR3 coding sequence is TGTGCCACCAGCAGAGGCAGGCTAGCTGAAAAACTGTTTTTT. It yields the protein CATSRGRLAEKLFF.

This chain links TRBV5-6 with TRBJ1-4; 7 bases line up with TRBD1. V was clipped by 2 bases and J by 4 bases; unmatched bases: 5. From germline, CDR1 is SGHDT and CDR2 YYEEEE. The CDR3 is made up of 15 amino acids. The CDR3 DNA is TGTGCCAGCAGCTTTGGACAGGAATATAATGAAAAACTGTTTTTT. It translates to CASSFGQEYNEKLFF.

The V call is TRBV6-2 or TRBV6-3, the J call TRBJ2-5; D is unclear. The V gene lost 0 bases and the J gene lost 4 bases, with 21 bases spanning the gap. CDR1 and CDR2 from the germline V gene are MNHEY and SVGEGT. This CDR3 is built from 18 residues. As DNA, the CDR3 is TGTGCCAGCAGTTACTCGGGTTCCCCTGCGGAAACATCAGAGACCCAGTACTTC. This codes for CASSYSGSPAETSETQYF.

The V call is TRBV7-9, the J call TRBJ2-4, with 7 nucleotides matching TRBD2. Per germline, CDR1 SEHNR and CDR2 FQNEAQ (reference sequence). There are 13 residues in the CDR3. V lost 8 bases to trimming and J lost 8 bases; unmatched junction nucleotides: 9. The CDR3, as DNA: TGTGCCAGCCGGGGGGAGGGAGGGGACATTCAGTACTTC. The encoded protein is CASRGEGGDIQYF.

The chain has TRBV19 and TRBJ2-3, with D maybe TRBD2 (7 bases). CDR3 length equals 16 residues. V lost 5 bases and J lost 0, with 15 bases in between. The germline gives CDR1 LNHDA, CDR2 SQIVND (reference sequence). This chain's CDR3 is CASSSRGATSTDTQYF. Written as DNA, the CDR3 is TGTGCCAGTAGTTCCCGGGGGGCGACTAGCACAGATACGCAGTATTTT.

The V gene is TRBV11-2, the J gene TRBJ2-1; TRBD1 agrees at 8 bases. This CDR3 has 16 residues. Germline CDR1 and CDR2: SGHAT and FQNNGV. With V trimmed by 1 base and J by 9 bases, 11 bases remained unmatched. CDR3 in amino acids: CASSLVPGGGLFEQFF. CDR3 DNA: TGTGCCAGCAGCTTAGTGCCAGGGGGCGGTTTGTTTGAGCAGTTCTTC.

The rearrangement links TRBV19 to TRBJ1-2; 7 bases align to TRBD1. J was trimmed by 6 bases and V by 6 bases; bases with no gene match: 7. This CDR3 comprises 13 residues. Germline values: CDR1 LNHDA, CDR2 SQIVND (reference sequence). CDR3 loop: CASRKQGFNGYTF. CDR3 in DNA: TGTGCCAGTAGGAAACAGGGGTTCAATGGCTACACCTTC.

The chain uses TRBV7-2 and TRBJ2-3; TRBD2 matches 8 bases. CDR3 length: 15 residues. The trim removed 0 bases at V and 7 bases at J, leaving 6 bases unmatched. The V gene's germline CDR1 is SGHTA and CDR2 FQGNSA. The CDR3, as DNA: TGTGCCAGCAGCTTAGCTAGTAGCGGGGAGAATACGCAGTATTTT. Amino acid sequence: CASSLASSGENTQYF.

The J gene is TRBJ1-1, the V gene TRBV5-1; no clear D. Germline V gives CDR1 SGHRS, CDR2 YFSETQ. The CDR3 loop spans 12 amino acids. Trimming removed 0 bases from V and 7 bases from J, with 7 bases in between. Here the CDR3 DNA reads TGCGCCAGCAGCTTGGACCAGGTTGAAGCTTTCTTT. It is translated as CASSLDQVEAFF.

V gene TRBV5-8 combines with J gene TRBJ1-5, with a tentative D call TRBD1 (6 bases). The V end was cut by 0 bases, the J end by 6 bases, with 16 bases between. Germline V CDR1 and CDR2: SGHTS, YDEGEE. This CDR3 is built from 16 residues. The CDR3 bases are TGTGCCAGCAGCTTGGAAAACAGGGAGACAGGTCAGCCCCAGCATTTT. Translation: CASSLENRETGQPQHF.

This chain links TRBV6-2 or TRBV6-3 with TRBJ1-5, with 9 bases that match TRBD1. Germline CDR1 reads MNHEY; CDR2 reads SVGEGT. Unmatched junction bases numbered 15, after V lost 5 bases and J lost 13 bases. This CDR3 contains 15 residues. Here the CDR3 reads CASSALRDRAITQHF. CDR3 DNA: TGTGCCAGCAGTGCACTCCGGGACAGGGCCATTACACAGCATTTT.

The rearrangement links TRBV10-3 to TRBJ2-2, with 13 bases aligning to TRBD2. V trimming: 10 bases; J trimming: 2 bases; junction bases outside the gene matches: 13. The germline gives CDR1 ENHRY, CDR2 SYGVKD. The CDR3 is made up of 18 amino acids. The DNA of the CDR3 is TGTGCCACCCTGGGACTAGCGGGAATACTTGTTAACACCGGGGAGCTGTTTTTT. Its protein is CATLGLAGILVNTGELFF.

There are a few counts of this clone. The chain couples TRBV5-6 to TRBJ2-5, with 10 bases aligning to TRBD1. Per the germline V gene, CDR1 is SGHDT and CDR2 is YYEEEE. The CDR3 totals 14 residues. Trimming removed 4 bases from V and 7 bases from J; junction bases left unmatched: 7. The CDR3 sequence is CASSETGGPGTQYF. CDR3 in DNA: TGTGCCAGCAGCGAGACAGGGGGCCCGGGGACCCAGTACTTC.